The rows below give T cell receptor beta chains drawn from one sample of a study of T cell responses to AZD1222 COVID-19 vaccine. TCRdb's table, derived via immunoSEQ multiplex PCR, lists solely in-frame clones and lacks some. The sample shows about 130,000 clones, 88% of them seen only once. The source material was peripheral blood, sampled on day 0 of AZD1222 vaccination. The receptors shown here come from an adult in good health. Both conserved end residues are part of each CDR3. D genes are given only for firm matches. Clone size is given for some rows only: seen once, a few or many times, or a class if the clone is expanded.

TRBD2,once,TRBJ2-2,TRBV5-4,CASSSIIAGGDTGELFF,TGTGCCAGCAGCTCGATAATAGCGGGAGGAGACACCGGGGAGCTGTTTTTT
NA,NA,TRBJ2-3,TRBV13,CASSEGVTSTDTQYF,TGTGCCAGCAGCGAAGGAGTTACTAGCACAGATACGCAGTATTTT
NA,NA,TRBJ2-7,TRBV6-4,CASSGRVAYYEQYF,TGTGCCAGTTCCGGCAGGGTGGCATACTACGAGCAGTACTTC
NA,NA,TRBJ2-7,TRBV5-1,CASRAGLQTGGEQYF,TGCGCCAGCAGGGCTGGACTACAGACTGGGGGTGAGCAGTACTTC
TRBD1,NA,TRBJ1-3,TRBV5-5,CASSLGTGAPDTIYF,TGTGCCAGCAGCTTGGGGACAGGGGCGCCGGACACCATATATTTT
NA,once,TRBJ1-1,TRBV28,CASSPGGANTEAFF,TGTGCCAGCTCCCCAGGAGGGGCAAACACTGAAGCTTTCTTT
NA,NA,TRBJ1-2,TRBV10-3,CAISGTGTANYGYTF,TGTGCCATCAGTGGAACCGGGACTGCTAACTATGGCTACACCTTC
NA,NA,TRBJ1-5,TRBV5-1,CASSVGGSNQPQHF,TGCGCCAGCAGCGTAGGTGGGTCCAATCAGCCCCAGCATTTT
NA,NA,TRBJ1-2,TRBV5-1,CASSLIGTSGLTQGYTF,TGCGCCAGCAGCTTGATCGGGACTTCTGGCCTGACCCAGGGCTACACCTTC
NA,NA,TRBJ2-1,TRBV10-2,CASSESAYEQFF,TGCGCCAGCAGTGAGTCGGCATATGAGCAGTTCTTC
NA,NA,TRBJ2-1,TRBV7-2,CASSLAGAVVNEQFF,TGTGCCAGCAGCTTAGCGGGAGCGGTTGTCAATGAGCAGTTCTTC
NA,NA,TRBJ2-1,TRBV6-6,CASSLQNREENEQFF,TGTGCCAGCAGTTTACAGAACAGGGAGGAAAATGAGCAGTTCTTC
NA,NA,TRBJ1-6,TRBV10-1,CASSEGNNNSPLHF,TGCGCCAGCAGTGAGGGGAACAATAATTCACCCCTCCACTTT
NA,NA,TRBJ1-6,TRBV5-1,CASSLLRGNSPLHF,TGCGCCAGCAGCTTACTCAGGGGAAATTCACCCCTCCACTTT
TRBD1,NA,TRBJ1-4,TRBV12-3/TRBV12-4,CASRTGASEKLFF,TGTGCCAGCAGGACAGGGGCGAGTGAAAAACTGTTTTTT
TRBD2,few,TRBJ2-5,TRBV6-5,CASSRIAGQETQYF,TGTGCCAGCAGTAGAATAGCGGGGCAAGAGACCCAGTACTTC
NA,once,TRBJ2-3,TRBV7-2,CASSFSSYSTDTQYF,TGTGCCAGCAGCTTCTCTAGCTATAGCACAGATACGCAGTATTTT
TRBD1,once,TRBJ2-7,TRBV28,CASSTGTGYEQYF,TGTGCCAGCAGTACCGGGACAGGGTACGAGCAGTACTTC
NA,NA,TRBJ1-5,TRBV5-5,CASSFDSNQPQHF,TGTGCCAGCAGCTTTGATAGCAATCAGCCCCAGCATTTT
TRBD2,NA,TRBJ2-7,TRBV13,CASSFFGLAAIPTEQYF,TGTGCCAGCAGCTTTTTCGGACTAGCGGCGATACCTACGGAGCAGTACTTC
TRBD2,NA,TRBJ2-5,TRBV11-2,CASSSGLAGFQETQYF,TGTGCCAGCAGCTCCGGACTAGCGGGCTTCCAAGAGACCCAGTACTTC
TRBD2,NA,TRBJ2-3,TRBV6-5,CASRDGRFTDTQYF,TGTGCCAGCAGGGACGGGAGGTTTACAGATACGCAGTATTTT
NA,NA,TRBJ1-1,TRBV2,CASMGQNTEAFF,TGTGCCAGCATGGGTCAGAACACTGAAGCTTTCTTT
TRBD1,NA,TRBJ1-2,TRBV9,CASSVDRDRERNGYTF,TGTGCCAGCAGCGTAGATCGGGACAGGGAAAGGAATGGCTACACCTTC
NA,NA,TRBJ2-7,TRBV11-2,CASSLTDRTYEQYF,TGTGCCAGCAGCTTAACGGACAGAACCTACGAGCAGTACTTC
NA,once,TRBJ1-5,TRBV7-8,CASRGEPGFNQPQHF,TGTGCCAGCAGGGGAGAACCGGGATTCAATCAGCCCCAGCATTTT
NA,NA,TRBJ1-1,TRBV3-1/TRBV3-2,CASSLDSKEAFF,TGTGCCAGCAGTCTTGACAGTAAGGAAGCTTTCTTT
NA,NA,TRBJ1-5,TRBV6-2/TRBV6-3,CASSSIQGDQPQHF,TGTGCCAGCAGTTCCATACAGGGAGATCAGCCCCAGCATTTT
TRBD1,NA,TRBJ1-5,TRBV19,CASSSGQGYQPQHF,TGTGCCAGTAGTTCGGGACAGGGGTATCAGCCCCAGCATTTT
NA,NA,TRBJ2-1,TRBV12-3/TRBV12-4,CASSLDPLEEFF,TGTGCCAGCAGTCTGGACCCATTAGAGGAGTTCTTC
NA,NA,TRBJ2-7,TRBV6-2/TRBV6-3,CASSYMAGDAYF,TGTGCCAGCAGTTACATGGCGGGTGATGCGTACTTC
NA,NA,TRBJ1-2,TRBV7-9,CASSLDGAAVQGYGYTF,TGTGCCAGCAGCTTAGACGGGGCAGCCGTTCAGGGCTATGGCTACACCTTC
NA,NA,TRBJ2-5,TRBV19,CASSIGEGVQETQYF,TGTGCCAGTAGTATAGGGGAGGGGGTCCAAGAGACCCAGTACTTC
NA,NA,TRBJ2-1,TRBV28,CASSSSTGGRNEQFF,NA
NA,NA,TRBJ1-5,TRBV2,CASSVRNSNYQPQHF,TGTGCCAGCAGTGTTAGGAACAGTAATTATCAGCCCCAGCATTTT
TRBD1,NA,TRBJ1-5,TRBV19,CASSTTGGAGPQHF,TGTGCCAGTAGTACTACAGGGGGCGCGGGGCCCCAGCATTTT
NA,NA,TRBJ2-1,TRBV24-1,CATSDLGRQFF,TGTGCCACCAGTGATTTGGGCAGGCAGTTCTTC
TRBD1,NA,TRBJ1-4,TRBV10-3,CAISDGGQGWFEEKLFF,TGTGCCATCAGTGATGGAGGACAGGGATGGTTTGAGGAAAAACTGTTTTTT
NA,NA,TRBJ1-1,TRBV28,CASRRTALEAFF,TGTGCCAGCAGGCGGACCGCCCTTGAAGCTTTCTTT
TRBD2,NA,TRBJ2-2,TRBV7-2,CASSLGASGWTGELFF,TGTGCCAGCAGCTTAGGCGCTAGCGGCTGGACCGGGGAGCTGTTTTTT
NA,NA,TRBJ2-7,TRBV18,CASSPPQFYEQYF,TGTGCCAGCTCACCACCTCAATTCTACGAGCAGTACTTC
TRBD1,NA,TRBJ2-7,TRBV29-1,CSVGGGHEQYF,TGCAGCGTTGGAGGGGGCCACGAGCAGTACTTC
TRBD2,once,TRBJ2-1,TRBV29-1,CSVERLASYNEQFF,TGCAGCGTTGAGAGACTAGCCTCCTACAATGAGCAGTTCTTC
NA,NA,TRBJ1-4,TRBV24-1,CATSEGRNEKLFF,TGTGCCACCAGTGAGGGGCGTAATGAAAAACTGTTTTTT
NA,NA,TRBJ2-3,TRBV11-2,CASSPEGGWTDTQYF,TGTGCCAGCAGCCCAGAGGGGGGATGGACAGATACGCAGTATTTT
TRBD1,NA,TRBJ2-7,TRBV5-5,CASSLLGGQGFNYEQYF,TGTGCCAGCAGCTTGCTGGGCGGACAGGGATTCAACTACGAGCAGTACTTC
NA,NA,TRBJ2-3,TRBV5-1,CASTTLGLSTDTQYF,TGCGCCAGCACCACATTGGGGTTAAGCACAGATACGCAGTATTTT
NA,NA,TRBJ1-1,TRBV5-1,CASSFLHLQDNTEAFF,TGCGCCAGCAGCTTTCTTCATTTACAGGATAACACTGAAGCTTTCTTT
NA,NA,TRBJ2-1,TRBV5-6,CASSFGPYNEQFF,TGTGCCAGCAGCTTCGGACCTTACAATGAGCAGTTCTTC
NA,once,TRBJ2-7,TRBV5-4,CASRSAQKPYEQYF,TGTGCCAGCCGATCTGCACAGAAGCCCTACGAGCAGTACTTC
TRBD1,NA,TRBJ2-5,TRBV9,CASSALGTGLETQYF,TGTGCCAGCAGCGCTCTGGGGACAGGGTTGGAGACCCAGTACTTC
TRBD1,NA,TRBJ2-7,TRBV11-3,CASSAGQGAYEQYF,TGTGCCAGCAGCGCGGGACAGGGGGCCTACGAGCAGTACTTC
NA,NA,TRBJ2-5,TRBV4-3,CASSPAVQETQYF,TGCGCCAGCAGCCCAGCCGTACAAGAGACCCAGTACTTC
NA,NA,TRBJ2-2,TRBV6-5,CASSYFGNTGELFF,TGTGCCAGCAGTTACTTCGGGAACACCGGGGAGCTGTTTTTT